This T cell receptor (beta chain) was sequenced during a study of shared clonotypes between healthy human individuals. Execution of the assay was at deep level. It was about 190 ng DNA, 30,000 or so T cell genomes, that sorted-subset replicate PCRs used. Profiled with immunoSEQ multiplex PCR; TCRdb holds only in-frame clones, not every one. The table includes some 1,600,000 clones, approximately 98% detected once. Subsets obtained from CD4+ cells comprised CD45RA+ naive and CD45RA-negative memory cells. Sequenced: naive CD4+ T cells sorted from blood. Sample subset: CD45RA+ positively selected. The TCR originated in a man aged 30 to 45 in good health.

The CDR3 region has the DNA TGTGCCAGCAGCTTAGAGTCGACTAGCCTTGAGCAGTTCTTC. This encodes CASSLESTSLEQFF. This chain connects TRBV7-9 to TRBJ2-1; TRBD2 matches 7 bases. V gave up 1 base and J gave up 9 bases; unmatched junction bases: 6. Germline V CDR1 and CDR2: SEHNR, FQNEAQ (reference sequence). The CDR3 loop spans 14 amino acids.